Shown below are 25 T cell receptor beta chains from a single sample sequenced in a study of T cells expressing NK-cell markers. TCRdb re-called the 5' RACE reads and catalogs CDR3 proteins one per entry, DNA excluded. Its clone listing holds about 380,000 distinct CDR3 sequences. The sample consisted of blood T cells: a sorted CD56 or NKG2C T cell subset, CD4+ or CD8+ T cells, or bulk PBMC T cells (not recorded which). The receptors here all came from a man aged 18-75 years in good health.

CDR3 loop: CASRPRAMNTEAFF. The chain combines TRBV3-1 with TRBJ1-1; TCRdb indicates TRBD1, and absent DNA this call remains unverified. Germline V gene data show CDR1 as LGHDT and CDR2 as YNNKEL (reference sequence). The CDR3 contains 14 residues.

This chain links TRBV2 with TRBJ2-1; TCRdb's D call of TRBD2 is untestable without DNA. Per germline, CDR1 SNHLY and CDR2 FYNNEI. The CDR3 is made up of 13 amino acids. The CDR3 sequence is CASTRAIYNEQFF. Full variable domain (remainder filled in from reference TRBV2 and TRBJ2-1): EPEVTQTPSHQVTQMGQEVILRCVPISNHLYFYWYRQILGQKVEFLVSFYNNEISEKSEIFDDQFSVERPDGSNFTLKIRSTKLEDSAMYFCASTRAIYNEQFFGPGTRLTVL.

This sequence joins TRBV6-1 and TRBJ2-7; TCRdb returns TRBD1, unconfirmable since there is no DNA. The CDR3 consists of 15 residues. The germline V gene encodes CDR1 MNHNS and CDR2 SASEGT. The CDR3 loop is CASSNQVPLSYEQYF.

CDR3 region: CATSRSPTVQETQYF. The chain couples TRBV15 to TRBJ2-5. Looked up from germline, CDR1 is LNHNV and CDR2 is YYDKDF (reference sequence). The CDR3 loop spans 15 amino acids.

The chain employs TRBV7-8 and TRBJ2-3; TCRdb's D gene call, TRBD2, goes unchecked for lack of DNA. The CDR3 has 15 residues. Germline V gene sequence: CDR1 SGHVS, CDR2 FQNEAQ. Here the CDR3 reads CASSRRMDLTDTQYF.

V is TRBV29-1 and J is TRBJ2-3; the D gene TCRdb calls, TRBD1, cannot be checked with no DNA. The CDR3 contains 11 residues. The germline gives CDR1 SQVTM, CDR2 ANQGSEA. The CDR3 reads CSVGGQPPQYF.

The chain couples TRBV5-1 to TRBJ1-2; the D call of TRBD1 rests on TCRdb alone, since no DNA is present to check it. This CDR3 region has 17 residues. Germline V gene lookup returns CDR1 SGHRS and CDR2 YFSETQ. The CDR3 spells CASSLTVLGATTYGYTF.

V usage is TRBV7-3 and J usage is TRBJ2-1; TCRdb selects TRBD1, and the lack of DNA leaves this call unchecked. The germline V gene encodes CDR1 SGHTA and CDR2 FQGTGA. CDR3 length: 15 residues. CDR3 in amino acids: CASSFIAGAGNEQFF.

The gene calls are TRBV27 and TRBJ1-2. The CDR3 loop spans 14 amino acids. Germline V gene lookup returns CDR1 MNHEY and CDR2 SMNVEV (reference sequence). The CDR3: CASSRTPSDYGYTF.

This chain links TRBV21-1 with TRBJ2-3; without DNA, the TCRdb call of TRBD2 cannot be checked. TRBV21-1 is labeled a pseudogene. The CDR3 is 20 residues long. The CDR3: CASSGDPLAGDYLDTDTQYF.

The chain links TRBV9 to TRBJ2-5; TCRdb reports TRBD2, a call that lacks DNA to check it against. CDR1 and CDR2 (germline): SGDLS, YYNGEE. The CDR3 totals 17 residues. CDR3 loop: CASSGLRLAGYQETQYF.

The V call is TRBV12-3 or TRBV12-4, the J call TRBJ2-4; TCRdb's D gene call, TRBD2, goes unchecked for lack of DNA. This CDR3 has 16 amino acids. CDR3 sequence: CASRSGGGLAKNIQYF.

J is TRBJ1-3 and V is TRBV15. The germline V gene encodes CDR1 LNHNV and CDR2 YYDKDF (reference sequence). The CDR3 has 14 residues. CDR3 region: CATSRQISGNTIYF.

The chain uses TRBV4-2 and TRBJ2-3. This CDR3 spans 14 amino acids. Germline lookup yields CDR1 LGHNA and CDR2 YNFKEQ. The CDR3 loop is CASSQAVSTDTQYF.

V usage is TRBV18 and J usage is TRBJ1-6; the TRBD1 assignment by TCRdb is unverifiable without DNA. Germline assignment: CDR1 KGHSH and CDR2 LQKENI. The CDR3 is 16 residues long. The CDR3 protein is CASSPADRGYNSPLHF.

The chain is built from TRBV27 and TRBJ1-5. CDR3 size: 16 residues. The germline V gene encodes CDR1 MNHEY and CDR2 SMNVEV (reference sequence). The chain's CDR3 is CASSLSIVVGPQPQHF.

This chain joins TRBV20-1 and TRBJ2-5; TCRdb gives TRBD2 as the D gene, but with no DNA this cannot be confirmed. CDR3 length equals 14 residues. CDR1 DFQATT and CDR2 SNEGSKA come from the germline V gene (reference sequence). The CDR3 region is CSASGGAPRETQYF.

This chain joins TRBV12-3 or TRBV12-4 and TRBJ1-2. The CDR3 consists of 13 residues. The CDR3 is CASSNLMTYGYTF.

The chain joins TRBV5-1 to TRBJ2-3; TCRdb designates TRBD1, a call that cannot be tested without DNA. Germline loops: CDR1 SGHRS, CDR2 YFSETQ. There are 14 residues in the CDR3. CDR3 region: CASSGQGATDTQYF.

V and J are TRBV5-1 and TRBJ2-2; TCRdb lists TRBD2, though no DNA is available to test this call. This CDR3 has 16 amino acids. CDR1 and CDR2 from the germline V gene are SGHRS and YFSETQ. The CDR3 sequence: CASSKTSGENTGELFF.

The J gene is TRBJ1-3, the V gene TRBV7-2; TCRdb indicates TRBD1, and absent DNA this call remains unverified. The CDR3 length is 15 residues. Germline V lookup: CDR1 SGHTA, CDR2 FQGNSA. The CDR3 loop is CASSYPAGTGNTIYF.

V gene TRBV6-1 combines with J gene TRBJ1-6; without DNA, the TCRdb call of TRBD1 cannot be checked. The CDR3 contains 14 residues. Germline loops: CDR1 MNHNS, CDR2 SASEGT. CDR3 residues: CASSTGIFHSPLHF.

The V gene is TRBV19, the J gene TRBJ2-2; the D call of TRBD1 rests on TCRdb alone, since no DNA is present to check it. This CDR3 is 13 amino acids long. Germline V gives CDR1 LNHDA, CDR2 SQIVND (reference sequence). The chain's CDR3 is CASQGGITGELFF. Using reference TRBV19 and TRBJ2-2 for the parts outside the CDR3, the full variable domain is DGGITQSPKYLFRKEGQNVTLSCEQNLNHDAMYWYRQDPGQGLRLIYYSQIVNDFQKGDIAEGYSVSREKKESFPLTVTSAQKNPTAFYLCASQGGITGELFFGEGSRLTVL.

This chain joins TRBV6-5 and TRBJ2-7; TCRdb designates TRBD2, a call that cannot be tested without DNA. Germline assignment: CDR1 MNHEY and CDR2 SVGAGI. The CDR3 runs to 15 residues. CDR3 sequence: CASSYAGTTSYEQYF.

V usage is TRBV4-1 and J usage is TRBJ2-7; TCRdb proposes TRBD1, but this gene call is untestable without DNA. The germline gives CDR1 MGHRA, CDR2 YSYEKL. This CDR3 has 12 residues. This CDR3 reads CASSQADREQYF.